These T cell receptor beta chains were read from a single sample in a study of blood T cell repertoires in COVID-19. Some clones are missing from TCRdb's copy, which holds only in-frame ones; the method was immunoSEQ multiplex PCR. The repertoire consists of about 140,000 clones, with almost 90% occurring once and the leading ten covering less than 2%. The sample was peripheral blood. These receptors all stem from a woman aged 55-75 years with acute or convalescent COVID-19. The CDR3 runs from the conserved cysteine through the conserved F or W. A D gene is named only where the DNA matches it firmly. Part of the rows lack a size; the others show once, few, many or a class for expanded clones.

TRBD1 NA TRBJ2-2 TRBV5-1 TGCGCCAGCAGCTGGGGACAGACGAACACCGGGGAGCTGTTTTTT CASSWGQTNTGELFF
TRBD2 NA TRBJ2-7 TRBV19 TGTGCCAGTAGTCGGGGGGGGTCCCTAATTGGGTCCGAGCAGTACTTC CASSRGGSLIGSEQYF
NA NA TRBJ1-2 TRBV29-1 TGCAGCGTTGATAGCCGGGGGGCCTATAGCTACACCTTC CSVDSRGAYSYTF
TRBD1 NA TRBJ1-1 TRBV19 TGTGCCAGTAGTATCCCCTTCAGACAGGGAGGCACTGAAGCTTTCTTT CASSIPFRQGGTEAFF
NA NA TRBJ2-1 TRBV19 TGTGCCAGTAGTTGGCAGGGCCGATACAATGAGCAGTTCTTC CASSWQGRYNEQFF
NA NA TRBJ2-2 TRBV11-3 TGTGCCAGCAGCTTACAGGGGGGTTGGGACACCGGGGAGCTGTTTTTT CASSLQGGWDTGELFF
NA NA TRBJ1-4 TRBV7-2 TGTGCCAGCAGCCCGTTATCAACTAATGAAAAACTGTTTTTT CASSPLSTNEKLFF
TRBD2 NA TRBJ2-3 TRBV10-3 TGTGCCATCAGCGCCGGGACTAGCGGGGGAAGCACAGATACGCAGTATTTT CAISAGTSGGSTDTQYF
TRBD2 NA TRBJ2-1 TRBV27 TGTGCCAGCAGTTTAGGGTCTAGCGGGGCCAATGAGCAGTTCTTC CASSLGSSGANEQFF
NA NA TRBJ2-3 TRBV27 TGTGCCAGCAGTTTATCGGGGGGGGGCGCAGATACGCAGTATTTT CASSLSGGGADTQYF
TRBD1 NA TRBJ2-2 TRBV6-5 TGTGCCAGCAGGGACAGGGGCCGGGCCGGGGAGCTGTTTTTT CASRDRGRAGELFF
NA NA TRBJ1-1 TRBV9 TGTGCCAGCAGCCGGGGGGTCAGGTACACTGAAGCTTTCTTT CASSRGVRYTEAFF
NA NA TRBJ2-1 TRBV7-9 TGTGCCAGCAGCGCGCCCCTTCAATTTAGCTCCTACAATGAGCAGTTCTTC CASSAPLQFSSYNEQFF
NA NA TRBJ1-6 TRBV2 TGTGCCAGCAGTGGGGAGGGGTATAATTCACCCCTCCACTTT CASSGEGYNSPLHF
NA NA TRBJ2-7 TRBV5-4 TGTGCCAGCAGCTTTGGGGGGTACGAGCAGTACTTC CASSFGGYEQYF
TRBD2 once TRBJ2-1 TRBV9 TGTGCCAGCAGCGCCTCCCGGGGGGGGTGGAATGAGCAGTTCTTC CASSASRGGWNEQFF
NA NA TRBJ1-5 TRBV5-8 TGTGCCAGCAGCTTACTGTTGGCGGCGAATCAGCCCCAGCATTTT CASSLLLAANQPQHF
NA NA TRBJ1-2 TRBV3-1/TRBV3-2 TGTGCCAGCAGCCAGGTCTACCACCAAGGGGATTACGAATCCTACCTCTATGGCTACACCTTC CASSQVYHQGDYESYLYGYTF
TRBD1 NA TRBJ2-1 TRBV9 TGTGCCAGCAGCGCAGACAGGGGGGACGATGAGCAGTTCTTC CASSADRGDDEQFF